These 20 T cell receptor beta chains share one sample of origin, sequenced in a study of T cells in Graves' hyperthyroidism and ophthalmopathy. TCR beta CDR3 regions were amplified from RNA. The study used the HTBI primer set for a first-round RT-PCR of the TCR CDR3. Via MiXCR, TCRdb re-called the multiplex PCR reads, giving one row per CDR3 protein. The sample carries roughly 840,000 distinct CDR3 sequences, 38% recorded once. The material sequenced was blood. These receptors all stem from a man aged 18 to 29 with Graves' hyperthyroidism.

This clonotype has more than one count but fewer than ten. The V call is TRBV7-9, the J call TRBJ2-7; weak D call: TRBD2 (6 bases). Between the trimmed V and J ends, which lost 4 bases and 2 bases, there was a span of 15 bases. In germline, CDR1 is SEHNR, CDR2 FQNEAQ (reference sequence). There are 15 residues in the CDR3. The DNA of the CDR3 is TGTGCCAGCAGCTATGCCGGAGGGACCGCCTACGAGCAGTACTTC. This encodes CASSYAGGTAYEQYF.

Ten or more counts support this clonotype. The CDR3 loop reads CASLSVGTEAFF. In DNA, the CDR3 is TGTGCCAGTCTCTCAGTTGGAACTGAAGCTTTCTTT. The chain recombines TRBV19 with TRBJ1-1; D remains unclear. The CDR3 totals 12 residues. Germline V CDR1 and CDR2: LNHDA, SQIVND (reference sequence). With 8 bases removed from V and 5 bases from J, the gap between germline ends came to 12 bases.

This clonotype has just a few counts. The V gene is TRBV7-2, the J gene TRBJ1-1; a weak D match, TRBD1 (6 bases). The V gene's germline CDR1 is SGHTA and CDR2 FQGNSA. The germline V and J ends were trimmed by 5 bases and 0 bases, with 13 bases remaining between them. CDR3 length: 15 residues. As DNA, the CDR3 is TGTGCCAGCAGCCGGCCGGGACAACTGAACACTGAAGCTTTCTTT. Translating it yields CASSRPGQLNTEAFF.

The sample holds a few counts of this clonotype. The rearrangement links TRBV20-1 to TRBJ2-7; D remains unclear. CDR3 length: 14 residues. Germline CDR1 is DFQATT and CDR2 is SNEGSKA (reference sequence). Deletions cut 2 bases from V and 4 bases from J, with 15 bases between. CDR3 nucleotides: TGCAGTGCTAGATCCAATCCGGACGGGTACGAGCAGTACTTC. Amino acid sequence: CSARSNPDGYEQYF.

The chain couples TRBV2 to TRBJ2-3; D gene ambiguous. CDR3 size: 15 residues. The V gene lost 1 base and the J gene lost 0 bases, with 8 bases spanning the gap. Germline V CDR1 and CDR2: SNHLY, FYNNEI. CDR3 loop: CASSEGFHSTDTQYF. The CDR3 DNA reads TGTGCCAGCAGTGAAGGATTCCATAGCACAGATACGCAGTATTTT.

The chain uses TRBV2 and TRBJ2-3, with a weak D call TRBD2 (6 bases). CDR3 length: 14 amino acids. Trimming took 8 bases from V and 2 from J, leaving 14 bases between them. Germline V gene data show CDR1 as SNHLY and CDR2 as FYNNEI. CDR3 coding DNA: TGTGCCAGCTGGCGGGGCAGGGTCACAGATACGCAGTATTTT. It is translated as CASWRGRVTDTQYF. The complete variable domain, with remaining parts taken from reference TRBV2 and TRBJ2-3, reads EPEVTQTPSHQVTQMGQEVILRCVPISNHLYFYWYRQILGQKVEFLVSFYNNEISEKSEIFDDQFSVERPDGSNFTLKIRSTKLEDSAMYFCASWRGRVTDTQYFGPGTRLTVL.

The chain joins TRBV2 to TRBJ2-7, with 8 positions matching TRBD2. Unmatched junction bases numbered 13, after V lost 5 bases and J lost 4 bases. This CDR3 spans 16 amino acids. The germline CDR1 and CDR2 sequences are SNHLY and FYNNEI. The CDR3 DNA follows: TGTGCCAGCAGTTCTCCCCGGACTAGCCCTTTGTACGAGCAGTACTTC. It translates to CASSSPRTSPLYEQYF.

The rearrangement joins TRBV6-1 to TRBJ1-1; D is unresolved. Deletions cut 3 bases from V and 4 bases from J, with 9 bases between. CDR3 length: 13 residues. Germline V gene lookup returns CDR1 MNHNS and CDR2 SASEGT. In DNA form, the CDR3 reads TGTGCCAGCAGTGACAATTGGGCCACTGAAGCTTTCTTT. It is translated as CASSDNWATEAFF.

This clonotype turned up a few times. The gene calls are TRBV19 and TRBJ1-5; D is ambiguous. V was trimmed by 3 bases and J by 7 bases, leaving 10 bases between them. There are 13 residues in the CDR3. Germline CDR1 is LNHDA and CDR2 is SQIVND (reference sequence). The CDR3 is CASSIELRQPQHF. The CDR3 region has the DNA TGTGCCAGTAGTATTGAGTTGAGACAGCCCCAGCATTTT.

In its sample, this clonotype was seen a few times. The CDR3 spells CASSTGGPGSGANVLTF. The CDR3, as DNA: TGCGCCAGCAGCACCGGGGGACCGGGCTCTGGGGCCAACGTCCTGACTTTC. V usage is TRBV5-1 and J usage is TRBJ2-6; perhaps TRBD2 as D (6 bases). Trimming took 4 bases from V and 0 from J, leaving 14 bases between them. This CDR3 region has 17 residues. CDR1 and CDR2 (germline): SGHRS, YFSETQ. Complete variable domain (other parts from reference TRBV5-1 and TRBJ2-6): KAGVTQTPRYLIKTRGQQVTLSCSPISGHRSVSWYQQTPGQGLQFLFEYFSETQRNKGNFPGRFSGRQFSNSRSEMNVSTLELGDSALYLCASSTGGPGSGANVLTFGAGSRLTVL.

This clonotype was counted ten times or more. V usage is TRBV12-3 or TRBV12-4 and J usage is TRBJ1-6; the D is unclear. The CDR3 length is 13 residues. V was pared by 2 bases and J by 8 bases, with 7 bases between. The CDR3 DNA sequence: TGTGCCAGCAGTTTATGGACTGATTCACCCCTCCACTTT. Its protein is CASSLWTDSPLHF.

This clonotype was counted only a few times. The chain has TRBV12-3 or TRBV12-4 and TRBJ1-1; D uncertain. The CDR3 spans 14 residues. The V gene lost 7 bases and the J gene lost 4 bases, with 16 bases spanning the gap. The CDR3 DNA reads as TGTGCCAGCAACCTGCGGACCGGACGCACTGAAGCTTTCTTT. This codes for CASNLRTGRTEAFF.

This clonotype was detected a few times. The chain has TRBV11-3 and TRBJ1-1; D might be TRBD1 (6 bases). The CDR3 totals 14 residues. Trimming removed 3 bases at V and 6 bases at J, with 14 bases between. Germline-derived CDR1 and CDR2 are SGHNT and YENEEA. The CDR3 DNA sequence: TGTGCCAGCAGCTTTTATTCAGGGGTGGCTGAAGCTTTCTTT. It encodes CASSFYSGVAEAFF.

This clonotype was recorded only once. The rearrangement uses TRBV12-3 or TRBV12-4 and TRBJ1-1; a weak D match, TRBD1 (5 bases). This CDR3 has 13 residues. V was cut by 8 bases and J by 5 bases, with 15 bases left in between. CDR3: CASLLGPETEAFF. CDR3 nucleotide sequence: TGTGCCAGCCTACTGGGGCCGGAAACTGAAGCTTTCTTT.

Regarding this clonotype: The junction differs from germline at one of its ends, possibly a read error. This chain joins TRBV7-9 and TRBJ1-1; 8 nucleotides match TRBD1. Germline assignment: CDR1 SEHNR and CDR2 FQNEAQ (reference sequence). The CDR3 consists of 14 residues. In DNA form, the CDR3 reads TGTGCCAGCAGCAAACGGGACAGGAACACTGAAGCTTCCTTT. It codes for CASSKRDRNTEASF.

This chain links TRBV7-9 with TRBJ1-5; D gene uncertain. Per germline, CDR1 SEHNR and CDR2 FQNEAQ (reference sequence). The CDR3 consists of 15 residues. Trimming removed 5 bases at V and 5 bases at J, with 16 bases between. CDR3 coding DNA: TGTGCCAGCAGCCTGGAAGCGGGCAACGATCAGCCCCAGCATTTT. Its protein is CASSLEAGNDQPQHF.

V gene TRBV15 combines with J gene TRBJ2-7; 9 positions match TRBD2. V shed 3 bases, J shed 3 bases, and the junction held 6 bases outside the gene matches. The CDR3 consists of 15 residues. Germline assignment: CDR1 LNHNV and CDR2 YYDKDF (reference sequence). The CDR3: CATSRMRGGGYEQYF. As DNA, the CDR3 is TGTGCCACCAGCAGGATGCGGGGGGGGGGCTACGAGCAGTACTTC.

This clonotype was seen more than once but under ten times. This sequence joins TRBV7-9 and TRBJ1-5; 8 bases map to TRBD1. Germline V lookup: CDR1 SEHNR, CDR2 FQNEAQ (reference sequence). CDR3 size: 14 residues. After removal of 3 bases from V and 5 bases from J, the junction contained 3 bases not matched to a gene. The CDR3: CASSFSGGDQPQHF. The DNA of the CDR3 is TGTGCCAGCAGCTTTTCAGGGGGCGATCAGCCCCAGCATTTT.

There are many counts of this clonotype. The chain joins TRBV5-1 to TRBJ1-6; 7 bases match TRBD1. The CDR3 is 15 amino acids. Germline trimming cut 4 bases from V and 7 bases from J; bases unmatched to any gene: 8. Germline V gene lookup returns CDR1 SGHRS and CDR2 YFSETQ. CDR3 nucleotides: TGCGCCAGCAGCCCTTGGACAGGCCTCAATTCACCCCTCCACTTT. Amino acids: CASSPWTGLNSPLHF.

This clonotype was seen many times. The chain couples TRBV15 to TRBJ1-6; D gene uncertain. CDR1 and CDR2 (germline): LNHNV, YYDKDF (reference sequence). The CDR3 contains 15 residues. Between the trimmed V and J ends, which lost 0 bases and 7 bases, there was a span of 10 bases. CDR3 sequence: CATSRDSQPNSPLHF. The CDR3 DNA reads as TGTGCCACCAGCAGAGATTCCCAGCCCAATTCACCCCTCCACTTT.